The text below deals with one T cell receptor beta chain. This entry is derived from a study of blood T cell repertoires in COVID-19. The wider study: COVID-19 samples from acute and convalescent phases originated in the United States, Italy and Spain. Sample material is recorded as cDNA or gDNA derived from T cells, B-cell-depleted T cells, or PBMCs.

V lost 4 bases, J lost 6 bases, and 6 bases stayed unmatched. Germline CDR1 SNHLY, CDR2 FYNNEI. This CDR3 spans 14 amino acids. Study processing details: How many nucleated cells were present was estimated from reference gene primer amplification. Profiling relied on immunoSEQ multiplex PCR, and the TCRdb table lists in-frame clones only, not all of them. The DNA was the basis for D and trimming; V, J and clone size are from that table. This table has around 370,000 clones, nearly 90% appearing once. This TCR came from a man between 18 and 29 years old with active or convalescent COVID-19. The chain links TRBV2 to TRBJ2-1, with 7 bases aligning to TRBD2. Sequences were obtained from peripheral blood. CDR3 amino acids: CASSGGGALNEQFF. As DNA, the CDR3 is TGTGCCAGCAGTGGGGGAGGGGCCCTCAATGAGCAGTTCTTC.